Below, 8 T cell receptor beta chains from the same sample are listed, as sequenced in a study of cytomegalovirus exposure and HLA in healthy donors. Assay: immunoSEQ multiplex PCR; the TCRdb copy retains only in-frame clones and omits some. The sample includes more than 200,000 clones, roughly 91% of them seen just once. Sequencing input: PBMCs. The receptors were gathered from a woman younger than 45 in good health and CMV-seronegative.

The V and J genes are TRBV4-3 and TRBJ1-1; D ambiguous. The CDR3 spans 15 residues. Germline V gene sequence: CDR1 LGHNA, CDR2 YSLEER. Deletions cut 0 bases from V and 2 bases from J, with 10 bases between. The CDR3 bases are TGCGCCAGCAGCCAAGATCCCCAGGTAAACACTGAAGCTTTCTTT. It yields the protein CASSQDPQVNTEAFF.

Only one count was recorded for this clone. The chain recombines TRBV4-2 with TRBJ1-3; D is uncertain. The CDR3 covers 16 residues. V lost 1 base to trimming and J lost 0 bases, with 10 bases between them. CDR1 and CDR2 (germline): LGHNA, YNFKEQ. The CDR3 sequence: CASSQVKVLSGNTIYF. DNA for the CDR3: TGTGCCAGCAGCCAAGTAAAGGTCCTCTCTGGAAACACCATATATTTT.

V gene TRBV27 combines with J gene TRBJ2-7; a possible D gene is TRBD2 (7 bases). Germline CDR1 reads MNHEY; CDR2 reads SMNVEV (reference sequence). The CDR3 consists of 15 residues. V was clipped by 2 bases and J by 0 bases, with 11 bases between them. The CDR3 nucleotides are TGTGCCAGCAGTTTAATGGGGGGGGCCTCCTACGAGCAGTACTTC. It codes for CASSLMGGASYEQYF.

The V gene is TRBV25-1, the J gene TRBJ1-5; the D is unclear. The CDR3 is made up of 12 amino acids. Trimming stripped 1 base from V and 6 bases from J, with 4 bases between. In germline, CDR1 is MGHDK, CDR2 SYGVNS. The CDR3 region is CASSEFGQPQHF. In nucleotides, the CDR3 is TGTGCCAGCAGTGAATTTGGTCAGCCCCAGCATTTT.

The V call is TRBV18, the J call TRBJ2-7; possible D gene TRBD1, 6 bases. This CDR3 is 14 amino acids long. Between the trimmed V and J ends, which lost 6 bases and 0 bases, there was a span of 12 bases. The V gene's germline CDR1 is KGHSH and CDR2 LQKENI. The CDR3 sequence is CASSPDSSSYEQYF. The CDR3 DNA follows: TGTGCCAGCTCTCCGGACAGTTCCTCCTACGAGCAGTACTTC.

Concerning this clone: The identical CDR3 is also encoded by other nucleotide sequences in the sample. The CDR3 coding sequence is TGTGCCAGCTCACCCCAGGGGTCCGAAGCTTTCTTT. Encoded protein: CASSPQGSEAFF. V usage is TRBV18 and J usage is TRBJ1-1, with D tentatively TRBD1 (6 bases). The CDR3 totals 12 residues. Trimming removed 3 bases from V and 8 bases from J, with 10 bases in between. Germline lookup yields CDR1 KGHSH and CDR2 LQKENI.

The rearrangement joins TRBV7-2 to TRBJ2-2; D remains ambiguous. Trimming stripped 1 base from V and 3 bases from J, with 6 bases between. Germline V lookup: CDR1 SGHTA, CDR2 FQGNSA. The length of the CDR3 is 14 residues. The CDR3 DNA is TGTGCCAGCAGCTTAGGGAAATACACCGGGGAGCTGTTTTTT. Its translation: CASSLGKYTGELFF.

The J gene is TRBJ2-5, the V gene TRBV9; D perhaps matches TRBD2 (6 bases). The CDR3 length is 14 residues. Trimming left V 1 base short and J 5 bases short, with 12 bases between. Germline-derived CDR1 and CDR2 are SGDLS and YYNGEE. The chain's CDR3 is CASSVSGGFETQYF. The CDR3 DNA is TGTGCCAGCAGCGTATCTGGGGGGTTCGAGACCCAGTACTTC.